This T cell receptor (beta chain) originates from a study of blood T cells in healthy people across ages (dated by TCRdb to about 2015). Notes on the research overall: In model experiments, template switching captured roughly one uniquely barcoded TCR beta cDNA molecule for every two T cells. Using deep sequencing normalized with unique cDNA molecular identifiers, the study measured how TCR beta repertoire diversity changes with age. Donors were grouped into four age groups: young (average 16 years), middle-aged (around 39), aged (about 60) and long-lived (82). To avoid experimental bias, donors of different ages were spread randomly across the sequencing lanes. The study analyzed two additional independent replicas of 1 million unique cDNA reads from the same blood draw for two donors, one aged 18 to 30 and one aged 80 or older.

The library was prepared using 5' RACE. The sequencer was an Illumina HiSeq 2500. A second PCR of roughly 6 to 11 cycles was run with a J-beta primer mix and a sample-barcoded 5' primer. A template-switch 5' adaptor carrying 12 random nucleotides introduced a unique molecular identifier onto each TCR beta cDNA molecule. Each sample yielded at least 2.5 million CDR3-containing paired-end reads. First-strand cDNA was synthesized from all RNA with the Mint cDNA synthesis kit, primed by a TRBC-specific oligonucleotide. Following uracil-DNA glycosylase treatment, all cDNA underwent a first 18-cycle PCR with the universal primers M1SS and BC2_uni_R. On the authors' methods: Each sample was normalized by randomly selecting 1 million high-quality reads, each carrying a distinct molecular identifier. Instead of being binned into consensus sequences, reads that shared molecular identifiers were thrown out. MiTCR, with a Q25 quality threshold and the strictest error-elimination algorithm, was used for CDR3 identification, clonotype clustering and error correction. A nonparametric unseen species model with Euler transformation was used to estimate lower-bound total TCR beta diversity. The public reads were quality trimmed at Q25 with fastp and then assembled into clones with MiXCR by TCRdb, keeping productive beta chains. Each record represents a unique CDR3 protein, reported with the most common genes and DNA among its rows. What appears here as the V and J calls and clone size reflects TCRdb's work, not the paper's. Here the sample has 650,000 to 800,000 distinct CDR3 sequences; more than 40% occur a single time. The ten largest clonotypes hold nearly 20% of the sample.

The investigation overall reported the following: Donor CMV infection status was unknown, potentially confounding age-related changes in expanded clonotypes. Observed TCR beta diversity per million T cells fell roughly linearly with age, and a significant reduction was already apparent by age about 36. Estimates of total diversity based on one million sequenced T cells were regarded as lower bounds and as underestimates. Compared with the aged group, the long-lived group had more naive CD4+ T cells, fewer expanded clones and increased TCR diversity, suggesting age selection. Bulk unsorted PBMC profiling prevented conclusive comparison of naive and antigen-experienced compartments. There was a strong correlation between observed TCR beta diversity and the percentage of naive T cells measured by flow cytometry.

Donors were a few dozen systemically healthy Caucasian individuals from Russia aged roughly 6 to 100 years. Around 10 milliliters of peripheral blood were drawn from each donor into EDTA-treated Vacutainer tubes. PBMCs were isolated by Ficoll-Paque density-gradient centrifugation, with at least 6 million obtained per sample. Total RNA was extracted from PBMCs with Trizol reagent, with at least 5 micrograms obtained per sample. For every donor, an aliquot of PBMCs went through flow cytometry to measure the percentages of naive CD45RAhigh/CD27high T cells. This clonotype appeared many times. The target of this receptor is not known. No quality values exist for individual bases; no much larger clone is one base distant. Source material: blood. The origin of this receptor is a man aged 60 to 69 in good health.

The CDR3 protein: CASNPETGRQETQYF. The bases read TGTGCCAGCAACCCCGAAACCGGGAGGCAAGAGACCCAGTACTTC. Here the chain combines TRBV28 and TRBJ2-5; 7 central bases correspond to TRBD2. From the cysteine through the phenylalanine, the CDR3 covers 15 amino acids. Left in the record is the CDR3 DNA by itself, 45 bases read in frame from the first base. V trim: 7 bases; J trim: 2 bases; unmatched bases: 10. Via the germline V gene, CDR1 is MDHEN and CDR2 SYDVKM. Outside the CDR3, residues come from the reference TRBV28 and TRBJ2-5 proteins, so the full variable domain is: DVKVTQSSRYLVKRTGEKVFLECVQDMDHENMFWYRQDPGLGLRLIYFSYDVKMKEKGDIPEGYSVSREKKERFSLILESASTNQTSMYLCASNPETGRQETQYFGPGTRLLVL.